This TCR beta chain was recovered during a study of blood T cell repertoires in COVID-19. Study as a whole: Material from acute and convalescent COVID-19 was sourced from the United States, Italy and Spain. T cells, B-cell-depleted T cells, or PBMCs provided the cDNA or gDNA that served as material.

The CDR3 is made up of 15 amino acids. Trimming cost V 0 bases and J 4 bases, with 7 bases left between them. In germline, CDR1 is LNHNV, CDR2 YYDKDF (reference sequence). In the authors' methods: From reference gene primer amplification, estimates of nucleated cell counts were derived. TCRdb keeps only in-frame clones here, not all; method: immunoSEQ multiplex PCR. The D gene and trimming were derived from the DNA, and the V and J assignments and clone size from that table. This sample has around 260,000 clones, with more than 85% found just once. The chain is built from TRBV15 and TRBJ1-6; unclear D gene. This receptor was identified in a young man with active or convalescent COVID-19. Sequencing was carried out using peripheral blood. The CDR3 coding sequence is TGTGCCACCAGCAGAGATCGTCAGTATAATTCACCCCTCCACTTT. Encoded protein: CATSRDRQYNSPLHF.